This T cell receptor (beta chain) was identified in a study of vaccination and CD4 T cells after COVID-19. At the level of the study: The study collected post-vaccine samples a median around 73 days after dose two, with a range of 14 to 241.

Sequencing of DNA taken from cultured CD4+ T cells relied on the Oncomine TCR Beta short-read assay. TCRdb ran MiXCR on the PCR reads and lists one entry per CDR3 protein. The repertoire holds roughly 18,000 distinct CDR3 sequences, with 57% as singletons. Treatment: roughly nine-day PBMC culture with coronavirus spike peptide pools or control peptides (ViraFEST assay). IL-2 at about 9.3 IU/ml and peptide pools at 8.5 to 10 ug/ml were added to PBMCs cultured at approximately 2 million per well. The germline gives CDR1 DFQATT, CDR2 SNEGSKA (reference sequence). The CDR3 spans 18 residues. The V and J ends lost 0 bases and 0 bases respectively, with 20 bases between them. In its sample, this clonotype ranks as medium-sized (0.01 to 0.1%). Its target is unknown.

The source is a human donor who had recovered from COVID-19. Input material: CD4+ T cells from blood, cultured in vitro. The rearrangement links TRBV20-1 to TRBJ1-2, with a weak D call TRBD1 (5 bases). Here the CDR3 DNA reads TGCAGTGCTAGAGAAGGGGAGCACAAAACCTCGACTAACTATGGCTACACCTTC. This codes for CSAREGEHKTSTNYGYTF.